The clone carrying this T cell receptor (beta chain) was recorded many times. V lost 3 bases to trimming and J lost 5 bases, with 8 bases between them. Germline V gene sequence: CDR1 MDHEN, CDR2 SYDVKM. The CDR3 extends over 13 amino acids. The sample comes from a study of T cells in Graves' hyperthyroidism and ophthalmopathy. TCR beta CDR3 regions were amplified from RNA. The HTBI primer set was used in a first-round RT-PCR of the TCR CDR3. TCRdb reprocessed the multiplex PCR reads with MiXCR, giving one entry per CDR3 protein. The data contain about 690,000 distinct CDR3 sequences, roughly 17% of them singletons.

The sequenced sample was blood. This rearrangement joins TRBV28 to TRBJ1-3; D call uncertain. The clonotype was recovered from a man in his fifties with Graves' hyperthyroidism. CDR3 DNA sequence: TGTGCCAGCAGTTTGGATAAGAGAAACACCATATATTTT. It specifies CASSLDKRNTIYF.